Each of the 21 T cell receptor beta chains below was sequenced from the same sample in a study of neoadjuvant anti-PD-1 for oral cavity cancer. Libraries were prepared by immunoSEQ multiplex PCR; TCRdb keeps only in-frame clonotypes and omits some of them. The sample contains about 16,000 clones, 60% to 80% of which appear only once. The sample was PBMCs, taken before nivolumab (anti-PD-1) treatment. The receptor source for this set is a person aged 40 to 85 with oral cavity squamous cell carcinoma.

This chain links TRBV5-1 with TRBJ2-3; D unclear. This CDR3 is 15 amino acids long. V was cut by 0 bases and J by 3 bases, with 11 bases left in between. Germline CDR1 is SGHRS and CDR2 is YFSETQ. The CDR3 DNA is TGCGCCAGCAGCTTGGGGCCAGATCTAACAGATACGCAGTATTTT. It specifies CASSLGPDLTDTQYF.

The chain has TRBV6-1 and TRBJ1-3; D may be TRBD1 (5 bases). Trimming shortened V by 11 bases and J by 3 bases, and 14 bases separated the two germline ends. Germline CDR1 and CDR2: MNHNS and SASEGT. CDR3 length equals 13 residues. The CDR3 loop is CAGGGTLGNTIYF. The CDR3, as DNA: TGTGCCGGCGGTGGGACCCTTGGAAACACCATATATTTT.

The rearrangement links TRBV7-9 to TRBJ1-1, with D tentatively TRBD1 (5 bases). The CDR3 length is 16 residues. V lost 5 bases and J 0 bases, leaving 16 bases between the germline ends. Looked up from germline, CDR1 is SEHNR and CDR2 is FQNEAQ (reference sequence). The CDR3 coding sequence is TGTGCCAGCAGCCCCCGGGGCAAGGGCATGAACACTGAAGCTTTCTTT. Translation: CASSPRGKGMNTEAFF.

The table lists this clone with a few counts. This CDR3 is CASAAGRGYEQYF. The CDR3 bases are TGTGCTAGTGCCGCGGGCAGGGGTTACGAGCAGTACTTC. The chain carries TRBV12-5 and TRBJ2-7; possibly TRBD1 for D (6 bases). The CDR3 sequence is 13 residues long. Per the germline V gene, CDR1 is LGHNT and CDR2 is FRNRAP. Between the trimmed V and J ends, which lost 7 bases and 4 bases, there was a span of 14 bases.

This rearrangement joins TRBV7-8 to TRBJ2-7; maybe TRBD2 (5 bases). In germline, CDR1 is SGHVS, CDR2 FQNEAQ. Trimming removed 2 bases at V and 9 bases at J, with 8 bases between. The CDR3 length is 11 residues. CDR3 DNA: TGTGCCAGCAGCTTAACGGGATGGCAGTACTTC. Translating gives CASSLTGWQYF.

V is TRBV5-4 and J is TRBJ1-1; D is ambiguous. The germline V and J ends were trimmed by 0 bases and 1 base, with 7 bases remaining between them. Germline CDR1 is SGHNT and CDR2 is YYREEE (reference sequence). CDR3 length equals 14 residues. CDR3 DNA: TGTGCCAGCAGCTTGGGTGGCAGGAACACTGAAGCTTTCTTT. The encoded protein is CASSLGGRNTEAFF.

This clone has a single count. V and J are TRBV7-6 and TRBJ2-2; TRBD2 aligns across 10 bases. This CDR3 has 16 residues. V lost 0 bases and J lost 5; bases outside the gene matches: 3. Germline V gene data show CDR1 as SGHVS and CDR2 as FNYEAQ. The CDR3 loop reads CASSLALAGVTGELFF. The CDR3 nucleotides read TGTGCCAGCAGCTTAGCGCTAGCGGGAGTGACCGGGGAGCTGTTTTTT.

This chain links TRBV10-3 with TRBJ2-1; 10 nucleotides match TRBD2. The CDR3 contains 19 residues. V dropped 3 bases and J dropped 9; count of bases not matched to a gene: 20. Germline V CDR1 and CDR2: ENHRY, SYGVKD. The CDR3 DNA follows: TGTGCCATCAGTGAACCCCCTAGCGGGAGAATCCATCCAACGGGTGAGCAGTTCTTC. Its translation: CAISEPPSGRIHPTGEQFF.

This clone has more than one count but fewer than ten. This chain uses TRBV30 with TRBJ2-7, with 7 bases matching TRBD1. CDR1 and CDR2 from the germline V gene are GTSNPN and SVGIG (reference sequence). Trimming removed 0 bases from V and 3 bases from J; junction bases left unmatched: 5. This CDR3 has 14 amino acids. CDR3 bases: TGTGCCTGGAGTGTTCCAGGGGGAAACTACGAGCAGTACTTC. Amino acids: CAWSVPGGNYEQYF.

The chain employs TRBV27 and TRBJ2-5; D might be TRBD2 (5 bases). This CDR3 contains 12 residues. CDR1 and CDR2 (germline): MNHEY, SMNVEV (reference sequence). Trimming took off 5 bases at V and 6 bases at J, with 10 bases between the two ends. CDR3 DNA sequence: TGTGCCAGCAGTCCCGCCGGGAAGACCCAGTACTTC. Protein product: CASSPAGKTQYF.

This chain joins TRBV6-4 and TRBJ2-1; 14 bases are a match to TRBD2. The CDR3 runs 15 residues. Unmatched junction bases numbered 1, after V lost 3 bases and J lost 6 bases. Germline V gene data show CDR1 as MRHNA and CDR2 as SNTAGT. The CDR3 protein is CASSEGLAGANEQFF. CDR3 in DNA: TGTGCCAGCAGTGAGGGACTAGCGGGAGCCAATGAGCAGTTCTTC.

The chain combines TRBV15 with TRBJ2-5, with 9 bases matching TRBD1. The ends lost 6 bases at V and 5 bases at J; junction bases unmatched: 7. Germline CDR1 LNHNV, CDR2 YYDKDF (reference sequence). The CDR3 has 14 amino acids. The DNA for the CDR3 is TGTGCCACCAGTCGGGACAGGGTGATGGAGACCCAGTACTTC. It translates to CATSRDRVMETQYF.

J is TRBJ1-1 and V is TRBV5-4; D remains ambiguous. The CDR3 covers 14 residues. V lost 0 bases, J lost 6 bases, and 12 bases lay in between. The germline V gene encodes CDR1 SGHNT and CDR2 YYREEE (reference sequence). The CDR3 DNA reads TGTGCCAGCAGCTTGGTGGGAGAGGGTTCTGAAGCTTTCTTT. Protein product: CASSLVGEGSEAFF.

This clone was seen more than once but under ten times. The CDR3 region has the DNA TGTGCCAGCCATAGATCTGGGGCCAACGTCCTGACTTTC. Its protein is CASHRSGANVLTF. This chain joins TRBV6-6 and TRBJ2-6, with D unclear. The CDR3 contains 13 residues. The V and J ends lost 8 bases and 1 base respectively, with 6 bases between them. Germline-derived CDR1 and CDR2 are MNHNY and SVGAGI (reference sequence).

This clone appeared once. This rearrangement joins TRBV19 to TRBJ1-5; the D is unclear. Per germline, CDR1 LNHDA and CDR2 SQIVND (reference sequence). This CDR3 has 13 amino acids. The V and J ends lost 5 bases and 7 bases respectively, with 12 bases between them. The CDR3: CASSAHGPQPQHF. The CDR3 DNA reads TGTGCCAGTAGTGCCCACGGACCGCAGCCCCAGCATTTT.

This chain joins TRBV28 and TRBJ1-5; perhaps TRBD1 as D (6 bases). With 7 bases removed from V and 4 bases from J, the gap between germline ends came to 20 bases. Germline V lookup: CDR1 MDHEN, CDR2 SYDVKM. This CDR3 spans 16 amino acids. The CDR3 DNA reads as TGTGCCAGCAAAGTTTCAGGGGCGGTCGGGAATCAGCCCCAGCATTTT. Protein sequence: CASKVSGAVGNQPQHF.

The gene calls are TRBV30 and TRBJ1-1; D not resolved. CDR1 is GTSNPN, CDR2 SVGIG, per germline (reference sequence). Trimming removed 0 bases at V and 3 bases at J, with 8 bases between. There are 13 residues in the CDR3. In DNA form, the CDR3 reads TGTGCCTGGAGTGTACAGATATACACTGAAGCTTTCTTT. As protein: CAWSVQIYTEAFF.

The CDR3 is CASSSPGTGVNTEAFF. In nucleotides, the CDR3 is TGCGCCAGCAGCTCCCCCGGGACAGGGGTCAACACTGAAGCTTTCTTT. The chain is built from TRBV5-1 and TRBJ1-1; 10 bases fit TRBD1. V lost 3 bases to trimming and J lost 2 bases; unmatched junction nucleotides: 7. The V gene's germline CDR1 is SGHRS and CDR2 YFSETQ. There are 16 residues in the CDR3.

The chain employs TRBV7-8 and TRBJ2-5; 9 positions agree with TRBD2. The CDR3 contains 16 residues. Per the germline V gene, CDR1 is SGHVS and CDR2 is FQNEAQ. V shed 2 bases and J 1 base; nucleotides not matched to a gene: 5. CDR3 sequence: CASSLLPSGTQETQYF. In DNA, the CDR3 is TGTGCCAGCAGCTTACTCCCTAGCGGGACCCAAGAGACCCAGTACTTC.

This chain connects TRBV29-1 to TRBJ1-5; D gene unclear. CDR1 and CDR2 (germline): SQVTM, ANQGSEA. The V end lost 6 bases, the J end lost 2 bases, and 20 bases lay between the germline ends. This CDR3 comprises 16 residues. CDR3 sequence (DNA): TGCAGCGTCCAAAACGGGCCCCTCGGAGGCAATCAGCCCCAGCATTTT. Protein: CSVQNGPLGGNQPQHF.

V and J are TRBV10-3 and TRBJ2-1; a weak D match, TRBD2 (6 bases). CDR1 and CDR2 from the germline V gene are ENHRY and SYGVKD. The CDR3 is made up of 14 amino acids. The V and J ends lost 0 bases and 7 bases respectively, with 10 bases between them. The CDR3: CAISESMGGNEQFF. The DNA of the CDR3 is TGTGCCATCAGTGAGTCGATGGGAGGAAATGAGCAGTTCTTC.